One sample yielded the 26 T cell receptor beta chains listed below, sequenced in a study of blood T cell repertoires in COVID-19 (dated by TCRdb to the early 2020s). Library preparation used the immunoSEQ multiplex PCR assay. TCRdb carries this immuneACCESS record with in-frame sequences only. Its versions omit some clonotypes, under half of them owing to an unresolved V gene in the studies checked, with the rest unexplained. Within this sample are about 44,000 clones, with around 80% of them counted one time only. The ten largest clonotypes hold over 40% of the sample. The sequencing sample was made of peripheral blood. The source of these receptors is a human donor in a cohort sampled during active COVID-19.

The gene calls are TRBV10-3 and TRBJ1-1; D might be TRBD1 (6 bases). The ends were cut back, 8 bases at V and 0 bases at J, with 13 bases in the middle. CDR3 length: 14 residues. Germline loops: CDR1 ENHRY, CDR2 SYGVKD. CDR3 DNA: TGTGCCATCCGTCGGACAGAAATGAACACTGAAGCTTTCTTT. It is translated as CAIRRTEMNTEAFF.

The CDR3 coding sequence is TGTGCCAGCAGTGCGACAGGGATCGTCGAGACCCAGTACTTC. This codes for CASSATGIVETQYF. The chain joins TRBV28 to TRBJ2-5; 7 bases match TRBD1. This CDR3 region has 14 residues. Germline V gene data show CDR1 as MDHEN and CDR2 as SYDVKM. V lost 5 bases and J lost 5; bases outside the gene matches: 8. The whole variable domain, remainder taken from reference TRBV28 and TRBJ2-5, is DVKVTQSSRYLVKRTGEKVFLECVQDMDHENMFWYRQDPGLGLRLIYFSYDVKMKEKGDIPEGYSVSREKKERFSLILESASTNQTSMYLCASSATGIVETQYFGPGTRLLVL.

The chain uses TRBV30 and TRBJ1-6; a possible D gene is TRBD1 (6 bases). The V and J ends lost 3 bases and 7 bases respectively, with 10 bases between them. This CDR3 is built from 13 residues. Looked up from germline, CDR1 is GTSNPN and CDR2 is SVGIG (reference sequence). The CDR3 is CAWSLQGNSPLHF. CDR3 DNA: TGTGCCTGGAGCTTACAGGGAAATTCACCCCTCCACTTT.

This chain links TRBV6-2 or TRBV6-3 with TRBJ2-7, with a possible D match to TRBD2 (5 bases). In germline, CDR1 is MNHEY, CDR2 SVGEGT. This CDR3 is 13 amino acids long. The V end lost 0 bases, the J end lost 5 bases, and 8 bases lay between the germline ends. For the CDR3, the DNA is TGTGCCAGCAGTTACTCCGGGGTGGACGAGCAGTACTTC. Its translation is CASSYSGVDEQYF.

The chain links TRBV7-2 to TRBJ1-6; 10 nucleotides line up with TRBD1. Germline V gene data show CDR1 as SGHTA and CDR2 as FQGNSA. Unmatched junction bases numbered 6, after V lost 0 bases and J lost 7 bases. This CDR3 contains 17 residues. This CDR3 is CASSLAAPGQGNSPLHF. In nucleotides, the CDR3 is TGTGCCAGCAGCTTAGCGGCTCCGGGACAGGGGAATTCACCCCTCCACTTT. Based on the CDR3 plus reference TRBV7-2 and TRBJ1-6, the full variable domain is GAGVSQSPSNKVTEKGKDVELRCDPISGHTALYWYRQSLGQGLEFLIYFQGNSAPDKSGLPSDRFSAERTGGSVSTLTIQRTQQEDSAVYLCASSLAAPGQGNSPLHFGNGTRLTVT.

CDR3 nucleotides: TGTGCCAGCGTCCAGGAGGGCACCCTCTATGGCTACACCTTC. Encoded protein: CASVQEGTLYGYTF. The V and J genes are TRBV2 and TRBJ1-2; D gene ambiguous. Per germline, CDR1 SNHLY and CDR2 FYNNEI. Trimming removed 8 bases from V and 4 bases from J, with 17 bases in between. CDR3 length: 14 amino acids.

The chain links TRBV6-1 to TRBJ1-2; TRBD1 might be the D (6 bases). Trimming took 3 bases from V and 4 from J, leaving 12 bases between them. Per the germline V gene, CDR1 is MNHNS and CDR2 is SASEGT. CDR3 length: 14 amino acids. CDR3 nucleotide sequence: TGTGCCAGCAGTGAGAGAGACAGGATCTATGGCTACACCTTC. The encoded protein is CASSERDRIYGYTF.

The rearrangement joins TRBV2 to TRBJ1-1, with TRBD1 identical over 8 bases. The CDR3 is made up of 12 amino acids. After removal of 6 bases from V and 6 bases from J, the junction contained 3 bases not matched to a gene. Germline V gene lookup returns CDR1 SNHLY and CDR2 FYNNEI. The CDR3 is CASRDRVAEAFF. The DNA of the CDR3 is TGTGCCAGCAGGGACAGGGTCGCTGAAGCTTTCTTT.

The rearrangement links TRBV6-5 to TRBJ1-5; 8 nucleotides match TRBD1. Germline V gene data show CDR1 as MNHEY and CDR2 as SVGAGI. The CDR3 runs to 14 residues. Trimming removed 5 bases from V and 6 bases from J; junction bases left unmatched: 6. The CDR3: CASSNPQGAQPQHF. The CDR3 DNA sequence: TGTGCCAGCAGTAACCCCCAGGGGGCTCAGCCCCAGCATTTT.

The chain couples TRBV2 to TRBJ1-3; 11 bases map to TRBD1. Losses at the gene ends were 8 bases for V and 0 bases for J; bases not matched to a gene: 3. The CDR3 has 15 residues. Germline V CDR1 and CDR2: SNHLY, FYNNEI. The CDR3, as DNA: TGTGCCAGCGGGACAGGGGGGAGCTCTGGAAACACCATATATTTT. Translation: CASGTGGSSGNTIYF. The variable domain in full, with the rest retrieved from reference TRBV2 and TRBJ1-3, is EPEVTQTPSHQVTQMGQEVILRCVPISNHLYFYWYRQILGQKVEFLVSFYNNEISEKSEIFDDQFSVERPDGSNFTLKIRSTKLEDSAMYFCASGTGGSSGNTIYFGEGSWLTVV.

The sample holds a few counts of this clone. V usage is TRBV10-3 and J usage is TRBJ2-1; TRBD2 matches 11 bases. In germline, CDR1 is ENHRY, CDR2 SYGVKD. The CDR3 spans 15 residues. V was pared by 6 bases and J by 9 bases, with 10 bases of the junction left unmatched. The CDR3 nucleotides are TGTGCCATCAGGAAAGAGACTAGCGGGGTTGTTGAGCAGTTCTTC. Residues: CAIRKETSGVVEQFF.

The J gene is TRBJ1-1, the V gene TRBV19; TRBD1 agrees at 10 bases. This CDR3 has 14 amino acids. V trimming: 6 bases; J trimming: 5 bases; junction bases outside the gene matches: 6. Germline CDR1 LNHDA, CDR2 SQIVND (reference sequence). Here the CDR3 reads CASSPGTGVTEAFF. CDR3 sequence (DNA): TGTGCCAGTAGCCCCGGGACAGGGGTAACTGAAGCTTTCTTT. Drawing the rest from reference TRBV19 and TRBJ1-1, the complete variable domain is DGGITQSPKYLFRKEGQNVTLSCEQNLNHDAMYWYRQDPGQGLRLIYYSQIVNDFQKGDIAEGYSVSREKKESFPLTVTSAQKNPTAFYLCASSPGTGVTEAFFGQGTRLTVV.

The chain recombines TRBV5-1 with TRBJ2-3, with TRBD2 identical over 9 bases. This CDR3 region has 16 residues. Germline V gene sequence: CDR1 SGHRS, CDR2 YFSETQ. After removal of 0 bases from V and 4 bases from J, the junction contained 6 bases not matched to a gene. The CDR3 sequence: CASSLEAGGPADTQYF. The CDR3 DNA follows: TGCGCCAGCAGCTTGGAGGCGGGGGGGCCGGCAGATACGCAGTATTTT.

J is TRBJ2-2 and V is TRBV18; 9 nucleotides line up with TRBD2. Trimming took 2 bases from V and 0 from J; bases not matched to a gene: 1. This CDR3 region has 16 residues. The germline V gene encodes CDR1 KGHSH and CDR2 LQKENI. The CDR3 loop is CASSPVAGANTGELFF. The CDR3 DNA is TGTGCCAGCTCACCAGTAGCGGGGGCGAACACCGGGGAGCTGTTTTTT.

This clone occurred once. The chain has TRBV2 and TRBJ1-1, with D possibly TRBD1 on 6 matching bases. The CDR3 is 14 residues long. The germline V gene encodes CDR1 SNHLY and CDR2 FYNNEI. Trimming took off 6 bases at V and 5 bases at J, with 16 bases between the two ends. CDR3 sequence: CASSPRGQATEAFF. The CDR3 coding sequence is TGTGCCAGCAGCCCCAGGGGCCAGGCGACTGAAGCTTTCTTT.

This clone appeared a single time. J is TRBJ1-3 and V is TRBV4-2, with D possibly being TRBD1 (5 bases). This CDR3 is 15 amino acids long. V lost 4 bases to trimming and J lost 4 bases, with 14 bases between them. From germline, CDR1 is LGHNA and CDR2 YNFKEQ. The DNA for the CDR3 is TGTGCCAGCAGCCCATCGGGGGGTACCGGAAACACCATATATTTT. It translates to CASSPSGGTGNTIYF.

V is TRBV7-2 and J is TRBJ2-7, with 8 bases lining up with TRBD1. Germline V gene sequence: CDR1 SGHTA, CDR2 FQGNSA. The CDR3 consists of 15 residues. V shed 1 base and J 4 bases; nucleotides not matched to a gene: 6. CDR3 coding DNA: TGTGCCAGCAGCTTAGGGACAGGGAGAGTGTACGAGCAGTACTTC. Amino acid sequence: CASSLGTGRVYEQYF.

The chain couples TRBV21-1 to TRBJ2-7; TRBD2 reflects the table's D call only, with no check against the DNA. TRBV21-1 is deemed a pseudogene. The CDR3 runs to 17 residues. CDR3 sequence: CASSKGRERGFYHEQYF. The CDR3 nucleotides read TGTGCCAGCAGCAAAGGAAGGGAGCGGGGTTTTTATCACGAGCAGTACTTC.

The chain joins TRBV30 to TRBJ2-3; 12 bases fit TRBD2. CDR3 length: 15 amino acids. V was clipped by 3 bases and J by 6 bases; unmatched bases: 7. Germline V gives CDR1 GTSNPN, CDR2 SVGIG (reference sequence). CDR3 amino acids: CAWRPTSGGTDTQYF. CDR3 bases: TGTGCCTGGAGGCCAACTAGCGGGGGGACTGATACGCAGTATTTT.

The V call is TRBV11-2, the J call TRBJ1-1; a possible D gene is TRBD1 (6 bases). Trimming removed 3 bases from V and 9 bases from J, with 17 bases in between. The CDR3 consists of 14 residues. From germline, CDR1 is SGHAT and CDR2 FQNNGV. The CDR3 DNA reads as TGTGCCAGCAGCTTTTCCCGTGCAGGGGAGCAAGCTTTCTTT. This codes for CASSFSRAGEQAFF. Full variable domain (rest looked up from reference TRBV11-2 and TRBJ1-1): EAGVAQSPRYKIIEKRQSVAFWCNPISGHATLYWYQQILGQGPKLLIQFQNNGVVDDSQLPKDRFSAERLKGVDSTLKIQPAKLEDSAVYLCASSFSRAGEQAFFGQGTRLTVV.

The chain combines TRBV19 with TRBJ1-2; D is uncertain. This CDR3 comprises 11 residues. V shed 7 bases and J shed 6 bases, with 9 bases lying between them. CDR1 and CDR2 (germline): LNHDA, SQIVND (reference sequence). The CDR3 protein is CASIYQDGYTF. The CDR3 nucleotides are TGTGCCAGTATTTATCAGGATGGCTACACCTTC.

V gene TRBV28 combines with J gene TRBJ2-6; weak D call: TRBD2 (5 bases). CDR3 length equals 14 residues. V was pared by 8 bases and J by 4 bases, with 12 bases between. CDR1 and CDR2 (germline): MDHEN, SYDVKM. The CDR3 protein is CASVRVRGANVLTF. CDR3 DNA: TGTGCCAGCGTGAGGGTGCGCGGGGCCAACGTCCTGACTTTC.

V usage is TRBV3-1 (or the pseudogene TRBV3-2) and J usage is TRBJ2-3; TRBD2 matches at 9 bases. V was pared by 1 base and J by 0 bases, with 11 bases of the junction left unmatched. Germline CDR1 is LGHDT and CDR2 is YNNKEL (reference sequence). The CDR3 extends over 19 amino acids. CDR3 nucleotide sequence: TGTGCCAGCAGCCAAGTCGGGGCGGGGGGGCCCTCTAGCACAGATACGCAGTATTTT. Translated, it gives CASSQVGAGGPSSTDTQYF.

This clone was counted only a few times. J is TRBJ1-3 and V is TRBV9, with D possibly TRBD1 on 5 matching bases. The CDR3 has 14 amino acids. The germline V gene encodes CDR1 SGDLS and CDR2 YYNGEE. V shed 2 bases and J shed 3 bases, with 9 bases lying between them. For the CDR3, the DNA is TGTGCCAGCAGCGTGAAGACAGATGGAAACACCATATATTTT. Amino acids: CASSVKTDGNTIYF. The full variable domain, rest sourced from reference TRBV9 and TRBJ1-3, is DSGVTQTPKHLITATGQRVTLRCSPRSGDLSVYWYQQSLDQGLQFLIQYYNGEERAKGNILERFSAQQFPDLHSELNLSSLELGDSALYFCASSVKTDGNTIYFGEGSWLTVV.

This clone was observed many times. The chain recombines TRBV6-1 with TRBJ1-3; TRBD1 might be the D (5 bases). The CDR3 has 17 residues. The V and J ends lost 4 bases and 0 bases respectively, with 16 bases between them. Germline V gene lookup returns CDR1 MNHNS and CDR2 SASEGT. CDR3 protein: CASSGGGWGSSGNTIYF. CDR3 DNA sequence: TGTGCCAGCAGTGGGGGAGGGTGGGGCAGCTCTGGAAACACCATATATTTT.

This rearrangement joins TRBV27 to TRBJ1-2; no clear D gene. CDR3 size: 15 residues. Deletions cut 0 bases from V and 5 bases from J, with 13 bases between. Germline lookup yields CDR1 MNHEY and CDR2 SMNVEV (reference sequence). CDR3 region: CASSLSTGNFYGYTF. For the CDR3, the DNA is TGTGCCAGCAGTTTATCGACGGGAAATTTTTATGGCTACACCTTC.